The 16 T cell receptor beta chains below come from one sample, sequenced in a study of identical twins. From the 5' RACE reads, TCRdb called clonotypes with MiXCR, one entry per CDR3 protein. The data show approximately 210,000 distinct CDR3 sequences, about a tenth seen once. Sequences were obtained from memory (CD45RO+) T cells sorted from blood. Receptors originate from a woman younger than 30 in good health.

The chain recombines TRBV5-1 with TRBJ2-5; 10 nucleotides align to TRBD1. The V gene end was trimmed by 0 bases and the J gene end by 3 bases; junction bases not matched to a gene: 5. Germline assignment: CDR1 SGHRS and CDR2 YFSETQ. The CDR3 loop spans 16 amino acids. CDR3 in amino acids: CASSLGVGQGEETQYF. The CDR3 nucleotides are TGCGCCAGCAGCTTGGGAGTTGGACAGGGGGAAGAGACCCAGTACTTC.

This chain links TRBV29-1 with TRBJ2-7; TRBD2 aligns across 14 bases. With 6 bases clipped from V and 3 bases from J, the junction kept 7 bases outside the gene matches. The CDR3 has 15 residues. Germline loops: CDR1 SQVTM, CDR2 ANQGSEA. CDR3 sequence: CSVIGTSGSVYEQYF. The CDR3 DNA reads TGCAGCGTGATTGGGACTAGCGGGAGTGTCTACGAGCAGTACTTC.

This clonotype showed up many times. The V and J genes are TRBV9 and TRBJ2-1; D is perhaps TRBD2 (6 bases). Germline V gives CDR1 SGDLS, CDR2 YYNGEE. V shed 0 bases and J shed 7 bases, with 17 bases lying between them. There are 16 residues in the CDR3. CDR3 coding DNA: TGTGCCAGCAGCGTAGGTCCTAGCGTAAGGGGTAATGAGCAGTTCTTC. It yields the protein CASSVGPSVRGNEQFF.

This clonotype showed up just a few times. The chain uses TRBV18 and TRBJ2-5; the D is unclear. The germline V gene has CDR1 KGHSH and CDR2 LQKENI. The germline V and J ends were trimmed by 2 bases and 2 bases, with 15 bases remaining between them. The CDR3 sequence is 16 residues long. The CDR3 DNA sequence: TGTGCCAGCTCACCATATGTAGCTGCGGTTCAAGAGACCCAGTACTTC. Translation gives CASSPYVAAVQETQYF.

A few counts support this clonotype. The chain has TRBV20-1 and TRBJ1-1, with a weak D call TRBD1 (5 bases). Germline lookup yields CDR1 DFQATT and CDR2 SNEGSKA (reference sequence). The germline V and J ends were trimmed by 0 bases and 5 bases, with 13 bases remaining between them. This CDR3 is 14 amino acids long. This CDR3 reads CSARDLRAGTEAFF. The CDR3 region has the DNA TGCAGTGCTAGAGATCTACGTGCAGGGACTGAAGCTTTCTTT.

By frequency in the sample, this clonotype is medium-sized. In DNA form, the CDR3 reads TGCAGTGCCTGGGGGAACACTGAAGCTTTCTTT. Translated, it gives CSAWGNTEAFF. The genes are TRBV20-1 and TRBJ1-1; D is uncertain. Germline CDR1 is DFQATT and CDR2 is SNEGSKA (reference sequence). The CDR3 sequence is 11 residues long. V was shortened by 6 bases and J by 1 base, with 6 bases between the two germline ends.

This clonotype was seen at least ten times. The chain has TRBV7-9 and TRBJ1-1, with D possibly TRBD1 on 5 matching bases. V lost 8 bases, J lost 0 bases, and 7 bases lay in between. CDR1 SEHNR and CDR2 FQNEAQ come from the germline V gene (reference sequence). The CDR3 has 12 residues. CDR3 nucleotides: TGTGCCAGCGGGGGGTTGAACACTGAAGCTTTCTTT. Its translation is CASGGLNTEAFF.

The genes are TRBV7-9 and TRBJ2-2; D gene uncertain. V shed 1 base and J shed 5 bases, with 11 bases lying between them. Germline CDR1 and CDR2: SEHNR and FQNEAQ (reference sequence). This CDR3 is built from 15 residues. The CDR3: CASSLGGLRTGELFF. DNA of the CDR3: TGTGCCAGCAGCTTAGGGGGATTAAGGACCGGGGAGCTGTTTTTT.

The CDR3, as DNA: TGCAGTGCGCCCTGGGGACAGGGGAACACTGAAGCTTTCTTT. Amino acids: CSAPWGQGNTEAFF. The rearrangement joins TRBV20-1 to TRBJ1-1, with TRBD1 matching 9 bases. The V gene end was trimmed by 6 bases and the J gene end by 1 base; junction bases not matched to a gene: 6. Per the germline V gene, CDR1 is DFQATT and CDR2 is SNEGSKA (reference sequence). The CDR3 runs 14 residues.

The V and J genes are TRBV4-1 and TRBJ1-4; 7 bases map to TRBD1. The V segment lost 4 bases and the J segment 8 bases; nucleotides outside the gene matches: 7. Germline-derived CDR1 and CDR2 are MGHRA and YSYEKL. This CDR3 contains 14 residues. CDR3 in DNA: TGCGCCAGCAGCCCGACAGGGCGTGACGAAAAACTGTTTTTT. The encoded protein is CASSPTGRDEKLFF.

The chain's CDR3 is CASKTGGAGELFF. CDR3 nucleotides: TGTGCCAGCAAGACAGGGGGGGCCGGGGAGCTGTTTTTT. This sequence joins TRBV7-3 and TRBJ2-2, with 9 bases lining up with TRBD1. V trimming: 7 bases; J trimming: 6 bases; junction bases outside the gene matches: 3. CDR3 size: 13 residues. The germline V gene encodes CDR1 SGHTA and CDR2 FQGTGA. The full variable domain, completed using reference TRBV7-3 and TRBJ2-2, is GAGVSQTPSNKVTEKGKYVELRCDPISGHTALYWYRQSLGQGPEFLIYFQGTGAADDSGLPNDRFFAVRPEGSVSTLKIQRTERGDSAVYLCASKTGGAGELFFGEGSRLTVL.

In nucleotides, the CDR3 is TGTGCCACCGGGGAAAAAGATACGCAGTATTTT. It specifies CATGEKDTQYF. The gene calls are TRBV24-1 and TRBJ2-3, with unresolved D. V lost 9 bases and J lost 5, with 8 bases in between. The CDR3 runs 11 residues. In germline, CDR1 is KGHDR, CDR2 SFDVKD.

Only a few counts were recorded for this clonotype. The chain uses TRBV11-2 and TRBJ2-7; the match to TRBD1 covers 7 bases. CDR1 and CDR2 (germline): SGHAT, FQNNGV. Germline trimming cut 4 bases from V and 2 bases from J; bases unmatched to any gene: 5. This CDR3 has 14 residues. CDR3 nucleotide sequence: TGTGCCAGCAGCTGGGGACAGCCGGCCTACGAGCAGTACTTC. Protein: CASSWGQPAYEQYF.

This clonotype was found many times. The genes are TRBV12-3 or TRBV12-4 and TRBJ2-7; no reliable D call. Trimming left V 3 bases short and J 4 bases short, with 4 bases between. The CDR3 sequence is 11 residues long. The CDR3 DNA sequence: TGTGCCAGCAGTTTTCGGTACGAGCAGTACTTC. It codes for CASSFRYEQYF.

This clonotype showed up just a few times. The chain links TRBV5-1 to TRBJ2-2; D might be TRBD1 or TRBD2, each matching 5 bases. Trimming stripped 0 bases from V and 5 bases from J, with 8 bases between. The CDR3 has 14 residues. Germline V gene lookup returns CDR1 SGHRS and CDR2 YFSETQ. The chain's CDR3 is CASSLGDGTGELFF. CDR3 bases: TGCGCCAGCAGCTTGGGGGACGGGACCGGGGAGCTGTTTTTT.

The J gene is TRBJ2-1, the V gene TRBV20-1, with 10 nucleotides matching TRBD2. Germline trimming cut 3 bases from V and 7 bases from J; bases unmatched to any gene: 9. The CDR3 has 15 residues. Germline V lookup: CDR1 DFQATT, CDR2 SNEGSKA (reference sequence). CDR3 loop: CSASHLLAGENEQFF. Here the CDR3 DNA reads TGCAGTGCTAGCCACCTGCTAGCGGGAGAGAATGAGCAGTTCTTC.